One and the same sample provided the 21 T cell receptor beta chains below, sequenced in a study of blood T cells in healthy people across ages. A second PCR of 7 to 11 cycles used a sample-barcoded 5' primer and a J-beta primer mix. One entry per CDR3 protein, called by TCRdb with MiXCR from the 5' RACE reads. The sample yields about 590,000 distinct CDR3 sequences, around 31% seen once. Sample: blood. The receptors stem from a woman at least 80 years old in good health.

The V and J genes are TRBV5-1 and TRBJ1-2; maybe TRBD1 (5 bases). Germline-derived CDR1 and CDR2 are SGHRS and YFSETQ. CDR3 size: 14 residues. The ends were cut back, 3 bases at V and 6 bases at J, with 15 bases in the middle. This CDR3 is CASSSDTGYHGYTF. CDR3 coding DNA: TGCGCCAGCAGCTCGGATACAGGATATCATGGCTACACCTTC.

This clonotype was counted many times. The chain links TRBV6-2 or TRBV6-3 to TRBJ2-7; 10 bases align to TRBD1. V lost 7 bases to trimming and J lost 4 bases; unmatched junction nucleotides: 7. Germline-derived CDR1 and CDR2 are MNHEY and SVGEGT. This CDR3 spans 14 amino acids. CDR3 protein: CASTQDRGLYEQYF. As DNA, the CDR3 is TGTGCCAGCACCCAAGACAGGGGGCTATACGAGCAGTACTTC.

This clonotype was counted between two and nine times. V usage is TRBV5-6 and J usage is TRBJ1-2, with 8 bases that match TRBD1. V dropped 2 bases and J dropped 5; count of bases not matched to a gene: 8. Germline V CDR1 and CDR2: SGHDT, YYEEEE. The CDR3 is made up of 15 amino acids. The CDR3 spells CASSFETGAKYGYTF. CDR3 sequence (DNA): TGTGCCAGCAGCTTTGAGACAGGGGCCAAGTATGGCTACACCTTC. Combining the CDR3 with reference TRBV5-6 and TRBJ1-2 gives the whole variable domain DAGVTQSPTHLIKTRGQQVTLRCSPKSGHDTVSWYQQALGQGPQFIFQYYEEEERQRGNFPDRFSGHQFPNYSSELNVNALLLGDSALYLCASSFETGAKYGYTFGSGTRLTVV.

This clonotype was seen at least ten times. The CDR3 DNA is TGTGCCAGCAGCTCTTGGCACCGAACGGATGAGCAGTTCTTC. Amino acids: CASSSWHRTDEQFF. This rearrangement joins TRBV27 to TRBJ2-1; D is undetermined. V was cut by 6 bases and J by 8 bases, with 17 bases left in between. The CDR3 is 14 amino acids. Germline V gene data show CDR1 as MNHEY and CDR2 as SMNVEV (reference sequence).

This clonotype was seen repeatedly, ten times or more. This sequence joins TRBV5-1 and TRBJ2-7; possible D gene TRBD2, 5 bases. V was shortened by 7 bases and J by 3 bases, with 14 bases between the two germline ends. Germline CDR1 reads SGHRS; CDR2 reads YFSETQ. The CDR3 length is 13 residues. This CDR3 is CASGLLDGYEQYF. CDR3 DNA: TGCGCCAGCGGACTGTTGGACGGCTACGAGCAGTACTTC.

Concerning this clonotype: A much bigger clone sits one base away, suggesting this may be a read error. The V gene is TRBV10-3, the J gene TRBJ1-2, with 9 nucleotides matching TRBD1. CDR1 and CDR2 (germline): ENHRY, SYGVKD. The CDR3 spans 15 residues. Here the CDR3 reads CAIGESGQGNYGYTF. CDR3 coding DNA: TGTGCCATCGGTGAGTCTGGACAGGGGAACTATGGCTACACCTTC.

This chain uses TRBV19 with TRBJ1-5; no definite D call. Looked up from germline, CDR1 is LNHDA and CDR2 is SQIVND (reference sequence). There are 14 residues in the CDR3. The V and J ends lost 9 bases and 3 bases respectively, with 15 bases between them. CDR3 loop: CASAFAGFNQPQHF. CDR3 nucleotides: TGTGCCAGCGCTTTTGCAGGATTCAATCAGCCCCAGCATTTT.

As regards this clonotype: A much larger clone lies one base from this, so it may be a read error. The CDR3 loop is CACSLLGGGDTQYF. In DNA, the CDR3 is TGTGCCTGCAGCTTACTCGGCGGGGGGGATACGCAGTATTTT. The chain joins TRBV7-2 to TRBJ2-3, with 8 bases fitting TRBD2. This CDR3 has 14 residues. In germline, CDR1 is SGHTA, CDR2 FQGNSA.

This clonotype has a count of ten or more. The chain couples TRBV15 to TRBJ2-7; 11 bases line up with TRBD2. Germline loops: CDR1 LNHNV, CDR2 YYDKDF (reference sequence). The V gene end was trimmed by 3 bases and the J gene end by 0 bases; junction bases not matched to a gene: 4. The CDR3 extends over 16 amino acids. The CDR3 spells CATSRRGLAGSYEQYF. The CDR3 nucleotides are TGTGCCACCAGCAGGAGAGGACTAGCGGGCTCCTACGAGCAGTACTTC.

This rearrangement joins TRBV9 to TRBJ2-5, with D unresolved. The germline gives CDR1 SGDLS, CDR2 YYNGEE. CDR3 length: 11 residues. V lost 7 bases, J lost 4 bases, and 8 bases lay in between. The CDR3: CASSHGETQYF. The CDR3 bases are TGTGCCAGCTCCCACGGAGAGACCCAGTACTTC.

This clonotype was found a few times. This may stem from a read error, because a much larger clone lies one nucleotide away. The rearrangement joins TRBV15 to TRBJ2-7; D call uncertain. V gave up 4 bases and J gave up 3 bases, with 10 bases separating them. Germline V gives CDR1 LNHNV, CDR2 YYDKDF (reference sequence). The CDR3 contains 13 residues. The CDR3 is CATSKGSLYEQYF. The CDR3 coding sequence is TGTGCCACCAGCAAGGGCAGTCTCTACGAGCAGTACTTC.

The chain uses TRBV7-2 and TRBJ1-3; D gene unclear. This CDR3 comprises 12 residues. V shed 5 bases and J shed 9 bases, with 11 bases lying between them. CDR1 is SGHTA, CDR2 FQGNSA, per germline. CDR3 amino acids: CASSPRKGTIYF. The CDR3 DNA reads as TGTGCCAGCAGCCCCCGAAAAGGCACCATATATTTT.

This clonotype was found a few times. Just one base apart from a much larger clone, this may be a read error. The rearrangement links TRBV7-2 to TRBJ1-2; possible D gene TRBD1, 5 bases. V shed 2 bases and J shed 7 bases, with 20 bases lying between them. Germline V gives CDR1 SGHTA, CDR2 FQGNSA. This CDR3 has 16 amino acids. CDR3 in DNA: TGTGCCAGCAGCTTAAAGAGGGGCGACGGTAGAGTTGGCTACACCTTC. It specifies CASSLKRGDGRVGYTF.

A remark on this clonotype: A much larger clone differs by one base, so this may be a read error. The chain uses TRBV12-3 or TRBV12-4 and TRBJ2-3; D call uncertain. The CDR3 contains 15 residues. CDR3 region: CAGSIRFARTDTQYF. Written as DNA, the CDR3 is TGTGCCGGCAGCATACGATTCGCCCGCACAGATACGCAGTATTTT.

This clonotype has just a few counts. One end of the junction does not line up with germline, which may come from a read error. V usage is TRBV25-1 and J usage is TRBJ1-6, with a weak D call TRBD1 (6 bases). Germline V gene lookup returns CDR1 MGHDK and CDR2 SYGVNS. The CDR3 spans 14 residues. The CDR3 DNA follows: TGTGCCAGCAGGGAATCTATCAGGGGAACGGCCCTCCACTTT. Protein sequence: CASRESIRGTALHF. Using reference TRBV25-1 and TRBJ1-6 for the parts outside the CDR3, the full variable domain is EADIYQTPRYLVIGTGKKITLECSQTMGHDKMYWYQQDPGMELHLIHYSYGVNSTEKGDLSSESTVSRIRTEHFPLTLESARPSHTSQYLCASRESIRGTALHFGNGTRLTVT.

The genes are TRBV2 and TRBJ2-1, with no clear D. The V gene's germline CDR1 is SNHLY and CDR2 FYNNEI. Trimming left V 3 bases short and J 9 bases short, with 12 bases between. The CDR3 is 13 amino acids. CDR3 in DNA: TGTGCCAGCAGTGATACGCGGATTGGTGAGCAGTTCTTC. Translated, it gives CASSDTRIGEQFF.

A remark on this clonotype: This may stem from a read error, because a much larger clone lies one nucleotide away. The V gene is TRBV11-2, the J gene TRBJ2-1; D could derive from TRBD1 or TRBD2 (5 bases each). This CDR3 contains 15 residues. Trimming shortened V by 1 base and J by 9 bases, and 16 bases separated the two germline ends. Germline assignment: CDR1 SGHAT and CDR2 FQNNGV. This chain's CDR3 is CASSLGGIRAREQFF. For the CDR3, the DNA is TGTGCCAGCAGCTTAGGGGGGATAAGAGCGCGTGAGCAGTTCTTC.

This clonotype was counted at least ten times. The genes are TRBV4-3 and TRBJ1-6; TRBD1 matches at 8 bases. CDR1 LGHNA and CDR2 YSLEER come from the germline V gene. The junction had 6 bases not matched to a gene; V was cut back by 1 base and J by 10 bases. The CDR3 is 15 amino acids. The CDR3 loop reads CASSQADRVGSPLHF. Here the CDR3 DNA reads TGCGCCAGCAGCCAAGCGGACAGGGTGGGGTCACCCCTCCACTTT.

This clonotype was found many times. This chain connects TRBV4-2 to TRBJ2-3; D gene ambiguous. The CDR3 length is 18 residues. V was clipped by 2 bases and J by 5 bases, with 23 bases between them. Germline V gene sequence: CDR1 LGHNA, CDR2 YNFKEQ. DNA of the CDR3: TGTGCCAGCAGCCAACGCGGACCGACATCCCCGAGTGAAGATACGCAGTATTTT. This codes for CASSQRGPTSPSEDTQYF.

The chain employs TRBV3-1 and TRBJ1-1, with D hard to call. With 1 base removed from V and 0 bases from J, the gap between germline ends came to 9 bases. Germline CDR1 and CDR2: LGHDT and YNNKEL (reference sequence). This CDR3 is 15 amino acids long. The CDR3 loop is CASSQAKLLNTEAFF. CDR3 sequence (DNA): TGTGCCAGCAGCCAAGCGAAACTTCTGAACACTGAAGCTTTCTTT. Combining the CDR3 with reference TRBV3-1 and TRBJ1-1 gives the whole variable domain DTAVSQTPKYLVTQMGNDKSIKCEQNLGHDTMYWYKQDSKKFLKIMFSYNNKELIINETVPNRFSPKSPDKAHLNLHINSLELGDSAVYFCASSQAKLLNTEAFFGQGTRLTVV.

The chain combines TRBV6-4 with TRBJ1-1; the D is unclear. Looked up from germline, CDR1 is MRHNA and CDR2 is SNTAGT. The CDR3 spans 14 residues. Trimming left V 2 bases short and J 4 bases short, with 11 bases between. The CDR3 is CASSDVPGSTEAFF. As DNA, the CDR3 is TGTGCCAGCAGTGACGTTCCGGGGAGCACTGAAGCTTTCTTT.